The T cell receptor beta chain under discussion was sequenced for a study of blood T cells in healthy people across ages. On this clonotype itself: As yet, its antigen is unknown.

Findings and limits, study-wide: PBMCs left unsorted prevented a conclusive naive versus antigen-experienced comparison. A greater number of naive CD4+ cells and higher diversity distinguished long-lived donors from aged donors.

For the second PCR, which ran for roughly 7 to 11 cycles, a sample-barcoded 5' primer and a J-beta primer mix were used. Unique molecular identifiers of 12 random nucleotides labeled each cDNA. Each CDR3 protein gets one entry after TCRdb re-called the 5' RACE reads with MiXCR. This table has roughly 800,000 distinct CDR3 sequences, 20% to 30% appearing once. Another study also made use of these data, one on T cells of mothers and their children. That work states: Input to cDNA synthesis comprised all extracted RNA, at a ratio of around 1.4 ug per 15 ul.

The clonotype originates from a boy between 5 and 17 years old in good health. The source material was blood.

The CDR3 sequence: CASSLRFPQGDEQYF. CDR3 nucleotide sequence: TGTGCCAGCAGTTTGAGGTTCCCACAGGGAGACGAGCAGTACTTC. The V and J genes are TRBV28 and TRBJ2-5; tentatively, D is TRBD1 (6 bases). The end of the DNA is better explained by TRBJ2-7, so the J call may be wrong. Germline assignment: CDR1 MDHEN and CDR2 SYDVKM. The CDR3 is 15 residues long.